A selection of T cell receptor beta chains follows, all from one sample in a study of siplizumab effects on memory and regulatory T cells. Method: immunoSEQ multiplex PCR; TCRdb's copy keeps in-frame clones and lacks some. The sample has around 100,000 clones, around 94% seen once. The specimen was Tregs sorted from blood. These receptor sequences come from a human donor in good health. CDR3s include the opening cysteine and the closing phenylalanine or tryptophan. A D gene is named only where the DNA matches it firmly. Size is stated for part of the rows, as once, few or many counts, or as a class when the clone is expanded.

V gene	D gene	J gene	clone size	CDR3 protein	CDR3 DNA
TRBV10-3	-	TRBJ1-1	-	CAIRRLGSNTEAFF	TGTGCCATCCGCCGGCTTGGGTCCAACACTGAAGCTTTCTTT
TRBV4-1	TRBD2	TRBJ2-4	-	CASSQESDASGSIDIQYF	TGCGCCAGCAGCCAAGAATCGGACGCTAGCGGGAGTATAGACATTCAGTACTTC
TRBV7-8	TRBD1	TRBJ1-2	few	CASSLEGGTRYTF	TGTGCCAGCAGCTTAGAAGGGGGCACCCGCTACACCTTC
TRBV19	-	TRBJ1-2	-	CASSPGDRLDYGYTF	TGTGCCAGTAGTCCCGGGGACCGACTAGACTATGGCTACACCTTC
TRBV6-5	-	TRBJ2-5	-	CASSYSQVTQETQYF	TGTGCCAGCAGTTACTCGCAGGTCACGCAAGAGACCCAGTACTTC
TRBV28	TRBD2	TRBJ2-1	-	CASSFRLARLRNNEQFF	TGTGCCAGCAGTTTCAGACTAGCCCGATTAAGAAACAATGAGCAGTTCTTC
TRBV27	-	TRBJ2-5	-	CASSLMGAEKTQYF	TGTGCCAGCAGTTTAATGGGAGCGGAAAAGACCCAGTACTTC
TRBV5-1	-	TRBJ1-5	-	CASSMGLSQPQHF	TGCGCCAGCAGCATGGGACTTTCCCAGCCCCAGCATTTT
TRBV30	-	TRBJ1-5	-	CAWRVSGNNQPQHF	TGTGCCTGGAGGGTATCGGGAAACAATCAGCCCCAGCATTTT
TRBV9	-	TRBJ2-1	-	CASSPRGVADEQFF	TGTGCCAGCAGCCCCCGAGGGGTTGCGGATGAGCAGTTCTTC
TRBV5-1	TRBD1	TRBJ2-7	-	CASSGDGTGVYEQYF	TGCGCCAGCAGCGGTGACGGGACAGGGGTGTACGAGCAGTACTTC
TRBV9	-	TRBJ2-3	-	CASSVTGGPTDTQYF	TGTGCCAGCAGCGTAACCGGTGGCCCCACAGATACGCAGTATTTT
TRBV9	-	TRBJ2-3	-	CASSPHTDTQYF	TGTGCCAGCAGCCCGCACACAGATACGCAGTATTTT
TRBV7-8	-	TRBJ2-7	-	CASRPRLDLSYEQYF	TGTGCCAGCAGACCGCGGTTGGACCTCTCCTACGAGCAGTACTTC
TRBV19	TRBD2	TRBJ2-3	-	CASSTNYIAGGSGDTQYF	TGTGCCAGTAGTACCAATTATATAGCGGGAGGATCGGGAGATACGCAGTATTTT
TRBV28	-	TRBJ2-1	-	CASSFLGPYNQNEQFF	TGTGCCAGCAGTTTTCTAGGGCCTTACAACCAGAATGAGCAGTTCTTC